This is a list of T cell receptor beta chains from one sample in a study of response to subunit inactivated influenza vaccine. Via MiXCR, TCRdb re-called the RT-PCR reads, giving one row per CDR3 protein. The repertoire holds fewer than 550,000 distinct CDR3 sequences, about 25% seen once, with 1.5% to 2% in the top ten. The specimen comprised CD4+ T cells sorted from PBMCs, sampled 4 to 6 days after vaccination. The receptors here all came from a man aged 45-65 years who received an inactivated influenza vaccine. CDR3s leave out the opening cysteine and the closing phenylalanine or tryptophan. A D gene is named only where the DNA matches it firmly.

D gene,V gene,J gene,CDR3 protein
TRBD1,TRBV29-1,TRBJ1-1,SEGQGHLNTEAF
-,TRBV20-1,TRBJ2-7,SATTRKSSYEQY
TRBD1,TRBV12-3/TRBV12-4,TRBJ1-4,ASKGTGSEKLF
-,TRBV3-1,TRBJ2-1,ASSQKPPTAYNEQF
-,TRBV7-3,TRBJ2-1,ASSLFADPSNEQF
-,TRBV6-1,TRBJ2-1,ASSDARVGNEQF
-,TRBV9,TRBJ2-1,ASSVAWGRGSYNEQF
-,TRBV12-3/TRBV12-4,TRBJ1-1,ASSFNQRNTEAF
-,TRBV9,TRBJ2-4,ASSVDGQSIQY
-,TRBV24-1,TRBJ1-5,ATSDLPRGNQPQH
TRBD1,TRBV18,TRBJ2-7,ASSAGQGPSYEQY
TRBD1,TRBV6-2/TRBV6-3,TRBJ2-7,ASTRTGRDEQY
TRBD2,TRBV10-3,TRBJ2-1,AISSGLAGVIEQF
TRBD2,TRBV20-1,TRBJ2-2,SARDGLAGGRTGELF
TRBD1,TRBV29-1,TRBJ2-7,SVGRQGGEQY
TRBD1,TRBV7-9,TRBJ2-7,ASRTGQGDYEQY
-,TRBV29-1,TRBJ2-7,SVILNTRQY
-,TRBV4-2,TRBJ1-5,ASSQDGEQPQH
-,TRBV5-5,TRBJ2-7,ARSSGGYEQY
-,TRBV3-1,TRBJ2-1,ASSQVRQGTI
-,TRBV20-1,TRBJ2-7,SANLAGGTAYEQY
TRBD2,TRBV10-3,TRBJ2-1,AISVTSGRASEQF
-,TRBV7-2,TRBJ2-3,ASSGRRSTDTQY
-,TRBV5-1,TRBJ1-5,ASSLGTGNQPQH